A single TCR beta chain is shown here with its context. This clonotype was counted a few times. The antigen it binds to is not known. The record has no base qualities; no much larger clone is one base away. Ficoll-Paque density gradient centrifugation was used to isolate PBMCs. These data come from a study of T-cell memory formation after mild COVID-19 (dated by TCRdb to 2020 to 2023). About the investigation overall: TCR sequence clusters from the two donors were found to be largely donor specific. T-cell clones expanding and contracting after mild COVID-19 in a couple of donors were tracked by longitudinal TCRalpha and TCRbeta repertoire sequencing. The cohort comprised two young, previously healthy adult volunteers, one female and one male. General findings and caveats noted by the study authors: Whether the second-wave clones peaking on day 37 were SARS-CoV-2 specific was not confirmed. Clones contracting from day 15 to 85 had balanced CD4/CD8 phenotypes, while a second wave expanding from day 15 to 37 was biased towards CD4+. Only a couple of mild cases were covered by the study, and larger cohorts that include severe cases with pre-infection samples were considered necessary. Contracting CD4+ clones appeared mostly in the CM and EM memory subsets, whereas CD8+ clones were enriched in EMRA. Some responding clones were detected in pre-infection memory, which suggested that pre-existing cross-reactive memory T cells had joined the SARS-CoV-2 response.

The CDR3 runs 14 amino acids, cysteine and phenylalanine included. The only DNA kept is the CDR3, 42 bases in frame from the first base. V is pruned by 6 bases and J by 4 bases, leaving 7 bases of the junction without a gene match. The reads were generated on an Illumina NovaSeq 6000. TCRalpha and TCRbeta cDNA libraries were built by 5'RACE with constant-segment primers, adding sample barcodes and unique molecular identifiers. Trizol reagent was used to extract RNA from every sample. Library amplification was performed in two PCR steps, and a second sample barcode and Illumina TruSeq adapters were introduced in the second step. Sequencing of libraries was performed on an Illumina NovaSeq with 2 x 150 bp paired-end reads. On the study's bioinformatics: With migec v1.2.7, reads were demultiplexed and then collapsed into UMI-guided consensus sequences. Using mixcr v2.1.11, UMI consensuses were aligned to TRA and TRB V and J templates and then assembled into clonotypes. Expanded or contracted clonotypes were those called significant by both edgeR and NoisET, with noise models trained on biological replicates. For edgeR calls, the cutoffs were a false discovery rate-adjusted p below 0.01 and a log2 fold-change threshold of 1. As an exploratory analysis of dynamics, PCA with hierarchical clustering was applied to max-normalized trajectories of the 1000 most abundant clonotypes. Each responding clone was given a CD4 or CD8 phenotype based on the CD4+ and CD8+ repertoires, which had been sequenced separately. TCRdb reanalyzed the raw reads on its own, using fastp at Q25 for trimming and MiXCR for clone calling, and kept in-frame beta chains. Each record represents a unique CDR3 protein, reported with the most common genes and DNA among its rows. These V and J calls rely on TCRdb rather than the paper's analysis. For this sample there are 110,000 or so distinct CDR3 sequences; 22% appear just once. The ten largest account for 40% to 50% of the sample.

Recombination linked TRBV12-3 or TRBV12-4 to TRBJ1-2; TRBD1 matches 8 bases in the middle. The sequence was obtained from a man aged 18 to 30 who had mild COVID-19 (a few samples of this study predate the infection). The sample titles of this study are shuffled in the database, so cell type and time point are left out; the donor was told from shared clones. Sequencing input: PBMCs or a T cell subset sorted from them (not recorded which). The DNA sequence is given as TGTGCCAGCAGCTTCCGGGACAGGACCTATGGCTACACCTTC. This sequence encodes CASSFRDRTYGYTF.